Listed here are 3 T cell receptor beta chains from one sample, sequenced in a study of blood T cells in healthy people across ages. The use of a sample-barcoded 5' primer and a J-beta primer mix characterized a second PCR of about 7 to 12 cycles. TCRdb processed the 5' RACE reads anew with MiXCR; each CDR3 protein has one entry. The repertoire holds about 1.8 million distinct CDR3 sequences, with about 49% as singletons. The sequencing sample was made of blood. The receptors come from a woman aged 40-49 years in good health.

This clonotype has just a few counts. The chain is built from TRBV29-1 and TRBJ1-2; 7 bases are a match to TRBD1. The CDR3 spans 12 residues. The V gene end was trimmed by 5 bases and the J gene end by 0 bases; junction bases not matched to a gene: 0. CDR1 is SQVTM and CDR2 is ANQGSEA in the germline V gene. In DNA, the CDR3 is TGCAGCGTTACAGGGGCTAACTATGGCTACACCTTC. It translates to CSVTGANYGYTF.

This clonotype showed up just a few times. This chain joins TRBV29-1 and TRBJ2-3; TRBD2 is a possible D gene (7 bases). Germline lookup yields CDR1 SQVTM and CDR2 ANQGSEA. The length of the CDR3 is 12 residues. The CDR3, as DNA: TGCGCGGGGGCTAAACTGACAGATACGCAGTATTTT. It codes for CAGAKLTDTQYF.

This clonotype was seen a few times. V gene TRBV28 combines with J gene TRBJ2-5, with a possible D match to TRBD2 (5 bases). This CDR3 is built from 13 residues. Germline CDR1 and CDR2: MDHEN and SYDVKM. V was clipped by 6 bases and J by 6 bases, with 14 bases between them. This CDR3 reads CASRWSGKKTQYF. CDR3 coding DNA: TGTGCCAGCAGGTGGTCGGGGAAGAAGACCCAGTACTTC.